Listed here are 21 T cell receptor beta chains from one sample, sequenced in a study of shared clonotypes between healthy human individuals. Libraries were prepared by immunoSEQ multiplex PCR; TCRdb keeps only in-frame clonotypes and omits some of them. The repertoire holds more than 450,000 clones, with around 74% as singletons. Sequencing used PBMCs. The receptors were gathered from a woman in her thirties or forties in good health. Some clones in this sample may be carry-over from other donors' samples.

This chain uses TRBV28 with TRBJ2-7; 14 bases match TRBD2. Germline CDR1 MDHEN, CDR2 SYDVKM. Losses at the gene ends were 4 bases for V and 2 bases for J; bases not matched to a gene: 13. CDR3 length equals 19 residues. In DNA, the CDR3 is TGTGCCAGCAGTTCAGCATTGGGGGGACTAGCGGGGGCGGCCTACGAGCAGTACTTC. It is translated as CASSSALGGLAGAAYEQYF.

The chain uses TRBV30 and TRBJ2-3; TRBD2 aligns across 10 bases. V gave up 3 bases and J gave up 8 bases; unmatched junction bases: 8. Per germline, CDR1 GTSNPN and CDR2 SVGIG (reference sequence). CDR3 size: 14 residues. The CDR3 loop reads CAWRSGRAGVTQYF. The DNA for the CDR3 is TGTGCCTGGAGGAGCGGGAGGGCCGGGGTTACGCAGTATTTT. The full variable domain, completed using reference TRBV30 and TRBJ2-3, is SQTIHQWPATLVQPVGSPLSLECTVEGTSNPNLYWYRQAAGRGLQLLFYSVGIGQISSEVPQNLSASRPQDRQFILSSKKLLLSDSGFYLCAWRSGRAGVTQYFGPGTRLTVL.

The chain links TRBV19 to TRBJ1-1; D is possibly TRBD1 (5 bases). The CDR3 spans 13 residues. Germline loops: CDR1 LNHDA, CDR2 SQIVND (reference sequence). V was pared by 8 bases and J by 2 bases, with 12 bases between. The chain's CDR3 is CASAPGYNTEAFF. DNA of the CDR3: TGTGCCAGTGCACCAGGGTATAACACTGAAGCTTTCTTT.

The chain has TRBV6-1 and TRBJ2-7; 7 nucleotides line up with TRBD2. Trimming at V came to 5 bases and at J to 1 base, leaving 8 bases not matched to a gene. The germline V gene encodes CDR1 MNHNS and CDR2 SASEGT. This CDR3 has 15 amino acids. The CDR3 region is CASSSAWGGSYEQYF. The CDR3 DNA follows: TGTGCCAGCAGTTCCGCTTGGGGGGGTTCCTACGAGCAGTACTTC.

CDR3 coding DNA: TGTGCCATCAGTGTAGGGAGTGTTTCCACAGATACGCAGTATTTT. The encoded protein is CAISVGSVSTDTQYF. This chain connects TRBV10-3 to TRBJ2-3; D is perhaps TRBD2 (5 bases). Trimming left V 4 bases short and J 2 bases short, with 13 bases between. Germline CDR1 ENHRY, CDR2 SYGVKD. CDR3 length: 15 residues.

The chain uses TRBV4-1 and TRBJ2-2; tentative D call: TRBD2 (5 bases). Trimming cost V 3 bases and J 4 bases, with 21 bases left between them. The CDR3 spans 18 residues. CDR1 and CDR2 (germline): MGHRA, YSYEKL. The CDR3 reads CASSQPPTASEGTGELFF. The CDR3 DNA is TGCGCCAGCAGCCAGCCACCGACCGCCAGCGAGGGCACCGGGGAGCTGTTTTTT.

The CDR3 sequence: CASSSAEGSYNEQFF. CDR3 bases: TGTGCCAGCAGTTCGGCCGAGGGCTCCTACAATGAGCAGTTCTTC. The chain combines TRBV27 with TRBJ2-1; possible D gene TRBD2, 5 bases. This CDR3 spans 15 amino acids. The V gene lost 4 bases and the J gene lost 0 bases, with 10 bases spanning the gap. Germline assignment: CDR1 MNHEY and CDR2 SMNVEV (reference sequence).

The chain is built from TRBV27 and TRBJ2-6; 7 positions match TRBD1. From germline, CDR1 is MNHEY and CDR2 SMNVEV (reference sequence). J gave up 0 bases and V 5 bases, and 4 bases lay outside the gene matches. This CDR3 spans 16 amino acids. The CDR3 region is CASSQDRLSGANVLTF. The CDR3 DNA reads TGTGCCAGCAGTCAGGACAGGCTCTCTGGGGCCAACGTCCTGACTTTC. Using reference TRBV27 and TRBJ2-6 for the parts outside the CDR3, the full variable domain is EAQVTQNPRYLITVTGKKLTVTCSQNMNHEYMSWYRQDPGLGLRQIYYSMNVEVTDKGDVPEGYKVSRKEKRNFPLILESPSPNQTSLYFCASSQDRLSGANVLTFGAGSRLTVL.

The CDR3 DNA reads as TGTGCCAGCAGTCCCTTGGGGGTTAGCACAGATACGCAGTATTTT. It codes for CASSPLGVSTDTQYF. V usage is TRBV28 and J usage is TRBJ2-3; either TRBD1 or TRBD2 may supply D (5 bases each). The CDR3 has 15 residues. Trimming took off 5 bases at V and 0 bases at J, with 12 bases between the two ends. The V gene's germline CDR1 is MDHEN and CDR2 SYDVKM. Full variable domain (outside the CDR3, taken from reference TRBV28 and TRBJ2-3): DVKVTQSSRYLVKRTGEKVFLECVQDMDHENMFWYRQDPGLGLRLIYFSYDVKMKEKGDIPEGYSVSREKKERFSLILESASTNQTSMYLCASSPLGVSTDTQYFGPGTRLTVL.

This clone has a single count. The CDR3: CAVRETSGLNTQYF. The CDR3 DNA follows: TGTGCCGTCCGAGAAACTAGCGGCCTAAATACGCAGTATTTT. J is TRBJ2-3 and V is TRBV10-3; 8 bases map to TRBD2. The J segment lost 7 bases and the V segment lost 11 bases, leaving 14 bases of the junction unmatched. From germline, CDR1 is ENHRY and CDR2 SYGVKD. The CDR3 spans 14 residues.

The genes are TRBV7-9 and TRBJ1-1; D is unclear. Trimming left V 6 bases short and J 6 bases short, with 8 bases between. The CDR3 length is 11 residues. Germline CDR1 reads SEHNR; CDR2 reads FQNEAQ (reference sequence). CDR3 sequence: CASRGEAEAFF. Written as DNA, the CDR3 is TGTGCCAGCAGGGGAGAGGCTGAAGCTTTCTTT.

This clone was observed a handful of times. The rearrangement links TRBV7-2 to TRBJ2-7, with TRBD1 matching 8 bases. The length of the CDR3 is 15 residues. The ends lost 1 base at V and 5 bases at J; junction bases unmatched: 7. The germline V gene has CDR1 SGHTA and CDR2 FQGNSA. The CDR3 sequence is CASSLGQGPRHEQYF. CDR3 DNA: TGTGCCAGCAGCTTAGGACAGGGGCCGCGGCACGAGCAGTACTTC.

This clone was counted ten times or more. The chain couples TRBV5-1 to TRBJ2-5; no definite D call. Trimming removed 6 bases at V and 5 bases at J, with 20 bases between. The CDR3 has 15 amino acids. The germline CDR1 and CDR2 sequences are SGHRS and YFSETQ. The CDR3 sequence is CASTSNDGPGETQYF. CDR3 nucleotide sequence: TGCGCCAGCACCTCCAACGACGGACCCGGTGAGACCCAGTACTTC. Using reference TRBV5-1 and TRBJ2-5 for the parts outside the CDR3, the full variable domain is KAGVTQTPRYLIKTRGQQVTLSCSPISGHRSVSWYQQTPGQGLQFLFEYFSETQRNKGNFPGRFSGRQFSNSRSEMNVSTLELGDSALYLCASTSNDGPGETQYFGPGTRLLVL.

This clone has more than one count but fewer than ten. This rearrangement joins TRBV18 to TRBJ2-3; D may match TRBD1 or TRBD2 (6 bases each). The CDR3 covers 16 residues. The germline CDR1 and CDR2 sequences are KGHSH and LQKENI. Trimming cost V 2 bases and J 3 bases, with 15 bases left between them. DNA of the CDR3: TGTGCCAGCTCACCAAGGGGGGCCGCGTTGACAGATACGCAGTATTTT. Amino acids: CASSPRGAALTDTQYF.

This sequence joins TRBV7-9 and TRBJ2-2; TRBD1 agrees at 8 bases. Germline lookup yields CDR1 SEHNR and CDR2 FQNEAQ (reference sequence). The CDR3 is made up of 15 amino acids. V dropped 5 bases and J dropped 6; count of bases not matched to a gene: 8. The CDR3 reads CASSEGQGQPGELFF. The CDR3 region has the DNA TGTGCCAGCAGCGAAGGACAGGGCCAGCCCGGGGAGCTGTTTTTT.

The CDR3, as DNA: TGTGCCACCAGCACTCGACTAGCGTCCTACAATGAGCAGTTCTTC. Residues: CATSTRLASYNEQFF. The chain joins TRBV15 to TRBJ2-1, with 8 bases matching TRBD2. Germline loops: CDR1 LNHNV, CDR2 YYDKDF (reference sequence). The CDR3 length is 15 residues. J was trimmed by 1 base and V by 4 bases; bases with no gene match: 3.

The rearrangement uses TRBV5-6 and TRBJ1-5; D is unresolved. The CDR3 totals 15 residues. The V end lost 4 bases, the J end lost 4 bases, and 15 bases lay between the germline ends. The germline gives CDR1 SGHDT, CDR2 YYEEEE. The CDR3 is CASSRAGAQNQPQHF. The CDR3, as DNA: TGTGCCAGCAGCCGCGCCGGTGCTCAAAATCAGCCCCAGCATTTT.

The CDR3 bases are TGCGCCAGCAGCTTGGAGGGACAGGGGGGCTATGGCTACACCTTC. Encoded protein: CASSLEGQGGYGYTF. The chain employs TRBV5-1 and TRBJ1-2; TRBD1 matches at 11 bases. V was clipped by 0 bases and J by 4 bases; unmatched bases: 2. The CDR3 totals 15 residues. CDR1 and CDR2 (germline): SGHRS, YFSETQ.

The CDR3 DNA is TGTGCCAGCAGCGGAGGGACTAGCGGCTACGAGCAGTACTTC. It specifies CASSGGTSGYEQYF. The V call is TRBV7-9, the J call TRBJ2-5; TRBD2 matches at 11 bases. The end of the DNA is better explained by TRBJ2-7, so the J call may be wrong. CDR1 and CDR2 from the germline V gene are SEHNR and FQNEAQ (reference sequence). This CDR3 has 14 residues.

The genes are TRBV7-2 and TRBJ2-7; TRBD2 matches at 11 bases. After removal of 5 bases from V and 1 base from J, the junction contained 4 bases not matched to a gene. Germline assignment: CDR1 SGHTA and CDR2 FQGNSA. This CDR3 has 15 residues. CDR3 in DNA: TGTGCCAGCAGCATTAGACTAGCGGGGTCCTACGAGCAGTACTTC. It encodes CASSIRLAGSYEQYF.

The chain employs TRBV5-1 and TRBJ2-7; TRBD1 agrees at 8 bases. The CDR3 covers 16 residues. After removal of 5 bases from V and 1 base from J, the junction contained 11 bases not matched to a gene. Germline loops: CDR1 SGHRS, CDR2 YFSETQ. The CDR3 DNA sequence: TGCGCCAGCAGGTTGCAAGGGACAGGTACATCCTACGAGCAGTACTTC. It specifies CASRLQGTGTSYEQYF.